These T cell receptor beta chains were read from a single sample in a study of blood T cell repertoires in COVID-19. Clones were sequenced by immunoSEQ multiplex PCR, and TCRdb holds only the in-frame ones, with some missing. Found here are a few hundred thousand clones, around 89% of them singletons; the top ten hold over 9%. The sample comprised PBMCs or T cells enriched from blood (not recorded which). Receptors were obtained from a woman in her forties who had recovered from COVID-19. CDR3s include the opening cysteine and the closing phenylalanine or tryptophan. D genes are given only for firm matches. The size entry is marked missing in some rows and otherwise reads once, few, many or a size class.

J gene,D gene,clone size,V gene,CDR3 protein,CDR3 DNA
TRBJ2-5,NA,NA,TRBV4-1,CASSQPLAGVTQYF,TGCGCCAGCAGCCAACCGTTGGCCGGGGTGACCCAGTACTTC
TRBJ2-1,NA,NA,TRBV4-1,CASSQEETYNEQFF,TGCGCCAGCAGCCAAGAGGAGACCTACAATGAGCAGTTCTTC
TRBJ2-7,NA,NA,TRBV5-6,CASSSENYEQYF,TGTGCCAGCAGCTCTGAGAACTACGAGCAGTACTTC
TRBJ1-3,NA,NA,TRBV28,CASQNRLPSGNTIYF,TGTGCCAGCCAGAACAGGCTACCCTCTGGAAACACCATATATTTT
TRBJ2-7,TRBD1,NA,TRBV9,CASSVGDSPGPYEQYF,TGTGCCAGCAGCGTAGGGGACAGCCCCGGCCCCTACGAGCAGTACTTC
TRBJ2-7,TRBD1,few,TRBV29-1,CSVEGSPGTGASYEQYF,TGCAGCGTTGAAGGAAGCCCCGGGACAGGGGCTTCCTACGAGCAGTACTTC
TRBJ1-5,TRBD1,NA,TRBV12-3/TRBV12-4,CASNTGGNQPQHF,TGTGCCAGCAATACAGGGGGCAATCAGCCCCAGCATTTT
TRBJ1-2,NA,NA,TRBV6-2/TRBV6-3,CASSYEIDNGYTF,TGTGCCAGCAGTTACGAGATAGACAATGGCTACACCTTC
TRBJ2-7,NA,NA,TRBV20-1,CSANLPTGQYF,TGCAGTGCTAATCTCCCTACGGGGCAGTACTTC
TRBJ1-2,NA,NA,TRBV5-1,CASSLYVGYTF,TGCGCCAGCAGCTTGTATGTCGGCTACACCTTC
TRBJ2-1,TRBD2,NA,TRBV5-1,CASSFQLAGLTFYNEQFF,TGCGCCAGCAGCTTCCAACTAGCGGGACTCACCTTCTACAATGAGCAGTTCTTC
TRBJ2-1,NA,NA,TRBV9,CASSPHTESSYNEQFF,TGTGCCAGCAGCCCCCACACGGAGAGCTCCTACAATGAGCAGTTCTTC
TRBJ1-4,TRBD1,NA,TRBV19,CASNLRGVREKLFF,TGTGCCAGTAATCTCAGGGGGGTAAGAGAAAAACTGTTTTTT
TRBJ1-5,NA,NA,TRBV19,CASSLEERGPGKPQHF,TGTGCCAGTAGTCTGGAAGAACGAGGGCCCGGAAAGCCCCAGCATTTT
TRBJ2-1,NA,NA,TRBV3-1/TRBV3-2,CASSNRDNNEQFF,TGTGCCAGCAGCAACAGGGACAACAATGAGCAGTTCTTC
TRBJ1-5,NA,NA,TRBV30,CAWTPAGSGPQHF,TGTGCCTGGACTCCAGCCGGTTCGGGGCCCCAGCATTTT
TRBJ1-2,TRBD1,NA,TRBV15,CATSFDLGQPPYGYTF,TGTGCCACCAGCTTTGATCTGGGACAGCCACCCTATGGCTACACCTTC
TRBJ2-1,NA,NA,TRBV6-2/TRBV6-3,CASSPADNEQFF,TGTGCCAGCAGTCCAGCGGACAATGAGCAGTTCTTC
TRBJ2-1,TRBD2,NA,TRBV11-2,CASSTTGLGTNEQFF,TGTGCCAGCAGTACGACGGGACTAGGGACCAATGAGCAGTTCTTC
TRBJ2-1,NA,NA,TRBV7-2,CASSPHAVRNEQFF,TGTGCCAGCAGCCCCCATGCGGTTAGAAATGAGCAGTTCTTC
TRBJ2-3,NA,NA,TRBV13,CASSFRGTDTQYF,TGTGCCAGCAGCTTTCGAGGGACAGATACGCAGTATTTT
TRBJ2-3,TRBD2,NA,TRBV4-3,CASSQDRGGADTQYF,TGCGCCAGCAGCCAAGACCGGGGGGGCGCAGATACGCAGTATTTT
TRBJ1-1,TRBD1,NA,TRBV10-3,CAISNPDRQEEAFF,TGTGCCATCAGCAATCCGGACAGGCAAGAAGAAGCTTTCTTT
TRBJ2-4,NA,NA,TRBV12-3/TRBV12-4,CASSRGNIQYF,TGTGCCAGCAGTCGGGGAAACATTCAGTACTTC
TRBJ1-5,NA,NA,TRBV21-1,CASSKRSPRGPRVGNQPQHF,TGTGCCAGCAGCAAAAGGAGCCCCAGGGGGCCTCGGGTCGGCAATCAGCCCCAGCATTTT
TRBJ2-3,NA,once,TRBV2,CASRVEVLKDTQYF,TGTGCCAGCAGGGTAGAGGTCTTGAAAGATACGCAGTATTTT
TRBJ1-2,TRBD1,NA,TRBV27,CASSLRPGGDYGYTF,TGTGCCAGCAGTTTAAGGCCAGGGGGCGACTATGGCTACACCTTC
TRBJ1-3,NA,NA,TRBV19,CASTPAGNTIYF,TGTGCCAGTACCCCAGCGGGAAACACCATATATTTT
TRBJ2-3,NA,once,TRBV4-3,CASSQERAYTQYF,TGCGCCAGCAGCCAAGAGAGGGCTTATACGCAGTATTTT
TRBJ2-4,NA,NA,TRBV10-3,CAISEGDDIQYF,TGTGCCATCAGTGAGGGAGACGACATTCAGTACTTC
TRBJ1-2,TRBD1,NA,TRBV5-6,CASSLKDRVGGYTF,TGTGCCAGCAGCTTAAAGGACAGGGTGGGTGGCTACACCTTC
TRBJ2-1,TRBD1,few,TRBV7-2,CASSSRDRDNEQFF,TGTGCCAGCAGCTCCCGGGACAGGGACAATGAGCAGTTCTTC
TRBJ1-5,NA,NA,TRBV6-5,CASTHEANNQPQHF,TGTGCCAGCACCCACGAGGCTAACAATCAGCCCCAGCATTTT
TRBJ1-2,NA,NA,TRBV2,CASSEGGPYGYTF,TGTGCCAGCAGTGAAGGGGGGCCCTATGGCTACACCTTC
TRBJ2-1,TRBD2,NA,TRBV3-1/TRBV3-2,CASSHVTSGGGQFF,TGTGCCAGCAGCCACGTGACTAGCGGGGGTGGGCAGTTCTTC
TRBJ2-3,NA,NA,TRBV7-2,CASSLRAHTDTQYF,TGTGCCAGCAGCTTGCGGGCGCACACAGATACGCAGTATTTT
TRBJ2-3,TRBD1,NA,TRBV6-5,CATTPITGGTDTQYF,TGTGCCACTACCCCAATTACAGGGGGCACAGATACGCAGTATTTT
TRBJ2-3,TRBD2,NA,TRBV9,CASSGGLAGGDTQYF,TGTGCCAGCAGCGGGGGACTAGCGGGAGGAGATACGCAGTATTTT
TRBJ1-4,NA,NA,TRBV5-6,CASSPTASFGDEKLFF,TGTGCCAGCAGCCCCACTGCAAGTTTCGGGGATGAAAAACTGTTTTTT
TRBJ1-4,TRBD1,NA,TRBV25-1,CASSDTTGVLEKLFF,TGTGCCAGCAGTGATACGACAGGGGTTTTAGAAAAACTGTTTTTT
TRBJ1-4,NA,NA,TRBV29-1,CSVDSGNEKLFF,TGCAGCGTTGATTCCGGTAATGAAAAACTGTTTTTT
TRBJ1-6,TRBD1,NA,TRBV6-5,CASSYTTGTGYSPLHF,TGTGCCAGCAGTTACACTACCGGGACAGGGTATTCACCCCTCCACTTT